The rows below give T cell receptor beta chains drawn from one sample of a study of cytomegalovirus exposure and HLA in healthy donors. The repertoire was sequenced with immunoSEQ multiplex PCR; TCRdb's copy has only in-frame clones and lacks some. The sample includes around 180,000 clones, about three quarters seen only once; the top ten take 1.5%. Sequenced input: PBMCs. All receptors come from a girl under 18 in good health and CMV-seronegative. CDR3s include the opening cysteine and the closing phenylalanine or tryptophan. Fields, in order: J gene, D gene, V gene, clone size, CDR3 DNA, CDR3 protein. A D gene is named only where the DNA matches it firmly. Size values are once, few and many counts, or a class for expanded clones, and some rows have none.

TRBJ1-6 TRBD1 TRBV30 NA TGTGCCTGGACAGGGGGCAGTTCACCCCTCCACTTT CAWTGGSSPLHF
TRBJ2-7 NA TRBV9 once TGTGCCAGCAGCGTGGGGGCCACCCCCCTATCTTACGAGCAGTACTTC CASSVGATPLSYEQYF
TRBJ2-1 TRBD2 TRBV5-6 NA TGTGCCAGCAGGGACGGGACTAGCGGTTACAATGAGCAGTTCTTC CASRDGTSGYNEQFF
TRBJ2-3 NA TRBV5-6 few TGTGCCAGCAGCTTGGACACTACTGATACGCAGTATTTT CASSLDTTDTQYF
TRBJ1-4 TRBD1 TRBV7-6 NA TGTGCCAGCAGCTTAAGGGACAGGGATGAAAAACTGTTTTTT CASSLRDRDEKLFF
TRBJ1-6 NA TRBV6-1 NA TGTGCCACCATCCCGGACACACCTTCACCCCTCCACTTT CATIPDTPSPLHF
TRBJ2-7 NA TRBV19 NA TGTGCCAGTAGTATGCAGGGCTACTCCTACGAGCAGTACTTC CASSMQGYSYEQYF
TRBJ2-2 NA TRBV19 NA TGTGCCAGTAGTGGGGGGATCGGGGAGCTGTTTTTT CASSGGIGELFF
TRBJ2-4 NA TRBV10-3 NA TGTGCCATCAGTGAGAAAGGGGTGAAAAACATTCAGTACTTC CAISEKGVKNIQYF
TRBJ2-7 NA TRBV25-1 NA TGTGCCAGCAGTGACTCCCCGTACGAGCAGTACTTC CASSDSPYEQYF
TRBJ2-3 NA TRBV6-1 NA TGTGCCAGCAGTGGGAGGGGGGGAAGCACAGATACGCAGTATTTT CASSGRGGSTDTQYF
TRBJ1-6 NA TRBV5-6 NA TGTGCCAGCAGCCCTGGACAGATACATAATTCACCCCTCCACTTT CASSPGQIHNSPLHF
TRBJ2-1 NA TRBV6-1 NA TGTGCCAGCAGTGAAAAGGGGCTCAGGTTTGGGCAGTTCTTC CASSEKGLRFGQFF
TRBJ1-2 TRBD1 TRBV28 NA TGTGCCAGCAGTCTAGCCGGGACAGACTTCTATGGCTACACCTTC CASSLAGTDFYGYTF
TRBJ2-5 TRBD2 TRBV7-7 NA TGTGCTAGCAGTCCCCTAGCGGGGGGGCTGGAGACCCAGTACTTC CASSPLAGGLETQYF